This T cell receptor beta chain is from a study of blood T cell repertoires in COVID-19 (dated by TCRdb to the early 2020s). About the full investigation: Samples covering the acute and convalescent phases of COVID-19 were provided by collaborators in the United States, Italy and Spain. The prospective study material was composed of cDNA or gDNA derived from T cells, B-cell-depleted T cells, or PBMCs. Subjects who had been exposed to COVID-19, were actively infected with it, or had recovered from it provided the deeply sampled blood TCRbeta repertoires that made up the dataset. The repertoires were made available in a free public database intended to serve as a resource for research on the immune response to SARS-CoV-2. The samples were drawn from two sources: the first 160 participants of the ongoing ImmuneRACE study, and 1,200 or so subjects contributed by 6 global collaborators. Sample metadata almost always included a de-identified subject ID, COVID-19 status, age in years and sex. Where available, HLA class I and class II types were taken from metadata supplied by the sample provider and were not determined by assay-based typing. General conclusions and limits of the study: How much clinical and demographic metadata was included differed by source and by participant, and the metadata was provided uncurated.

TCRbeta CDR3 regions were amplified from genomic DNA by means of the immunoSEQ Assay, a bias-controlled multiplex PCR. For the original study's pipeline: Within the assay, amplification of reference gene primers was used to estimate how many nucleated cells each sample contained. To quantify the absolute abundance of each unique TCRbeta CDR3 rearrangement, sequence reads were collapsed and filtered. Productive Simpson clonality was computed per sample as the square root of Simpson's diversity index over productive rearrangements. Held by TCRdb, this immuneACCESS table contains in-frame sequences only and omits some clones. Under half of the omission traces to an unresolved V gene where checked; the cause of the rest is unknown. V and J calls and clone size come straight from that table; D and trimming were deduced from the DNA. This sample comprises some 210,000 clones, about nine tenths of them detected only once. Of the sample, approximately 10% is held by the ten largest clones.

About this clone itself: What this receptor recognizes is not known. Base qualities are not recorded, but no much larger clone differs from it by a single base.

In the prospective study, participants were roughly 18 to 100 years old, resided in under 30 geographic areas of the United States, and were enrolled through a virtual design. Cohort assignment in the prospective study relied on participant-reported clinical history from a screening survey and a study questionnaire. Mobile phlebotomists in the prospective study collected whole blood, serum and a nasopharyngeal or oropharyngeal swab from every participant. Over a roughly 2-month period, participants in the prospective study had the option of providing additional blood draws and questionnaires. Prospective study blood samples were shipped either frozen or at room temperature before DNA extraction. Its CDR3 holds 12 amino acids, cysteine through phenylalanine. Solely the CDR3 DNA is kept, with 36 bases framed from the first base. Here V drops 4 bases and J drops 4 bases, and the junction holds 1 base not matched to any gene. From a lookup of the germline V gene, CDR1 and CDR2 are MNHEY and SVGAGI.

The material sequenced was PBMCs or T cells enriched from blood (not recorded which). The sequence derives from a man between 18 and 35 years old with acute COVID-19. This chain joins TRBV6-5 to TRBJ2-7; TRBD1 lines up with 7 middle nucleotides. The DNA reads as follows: TGTGCCAGCAGTTTGGACAGGTACGAGCAGTACTTC. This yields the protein CASSLDRYEQYF.